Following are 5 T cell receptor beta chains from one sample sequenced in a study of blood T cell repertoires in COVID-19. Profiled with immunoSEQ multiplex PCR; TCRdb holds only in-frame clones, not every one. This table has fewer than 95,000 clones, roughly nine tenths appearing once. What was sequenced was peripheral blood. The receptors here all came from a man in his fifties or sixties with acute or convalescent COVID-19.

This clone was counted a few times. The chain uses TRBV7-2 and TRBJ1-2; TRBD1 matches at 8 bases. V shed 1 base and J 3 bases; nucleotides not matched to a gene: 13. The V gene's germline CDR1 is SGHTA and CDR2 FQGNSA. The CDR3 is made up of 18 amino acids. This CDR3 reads CASSLGDRISSLYYGYTF. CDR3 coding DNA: TGTGCCAGCAGCTTAGGGGACAGGATTAGTTCTCTATACTATGGCTACACCTTC.

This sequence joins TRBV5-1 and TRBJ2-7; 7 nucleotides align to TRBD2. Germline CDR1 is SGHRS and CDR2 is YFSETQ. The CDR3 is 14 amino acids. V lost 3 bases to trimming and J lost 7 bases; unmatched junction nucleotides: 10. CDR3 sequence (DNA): TGCGCCAGCAGCTCTGGGGAGGGTCTCCGGGAGCAGTACGTC. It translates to CASSSGEGLREQYV.

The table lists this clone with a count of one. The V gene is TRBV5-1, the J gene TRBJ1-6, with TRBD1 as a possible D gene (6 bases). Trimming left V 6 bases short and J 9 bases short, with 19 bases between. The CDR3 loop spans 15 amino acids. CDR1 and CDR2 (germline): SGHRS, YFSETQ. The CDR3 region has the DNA TGCGCCAGCACCCTAGGCGGGGGGCTAGGTTCACCCCTCCACTTT. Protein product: CASTLGGGLGSPLHF.

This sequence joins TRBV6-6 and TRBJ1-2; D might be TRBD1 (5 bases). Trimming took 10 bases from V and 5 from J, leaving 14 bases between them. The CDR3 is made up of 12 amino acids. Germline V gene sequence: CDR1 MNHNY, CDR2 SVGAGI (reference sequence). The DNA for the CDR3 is TGTGCCACCGGGACTGACTATTATGGCTACACCTTC. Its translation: CATGTDYYGYTF.

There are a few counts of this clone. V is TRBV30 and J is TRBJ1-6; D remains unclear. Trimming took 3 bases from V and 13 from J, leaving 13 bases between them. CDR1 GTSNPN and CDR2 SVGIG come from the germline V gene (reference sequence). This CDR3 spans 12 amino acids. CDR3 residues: CAWSRSAGPLHF. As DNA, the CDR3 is TGTGCCTGGAGCCGTTCGGCGGGCCCCCTCCACTTT.